One and the same sample provided the 30 T cell receptor beta chains below, sequenced in a study of neurological immune-mediated disorders. TCRdb reprocessed the 5' RACE reads via MiXCR and lists one record per CDR3 protein. This sample has some 66,000 distinct CDR3 sequences; nearly 3.5% occur once, and the top ten carry approximately 3.7%. Sample: PBMCs. These receptors were taken from a man between 35 and 55 years old with multiple sclerosis.

This clonotype has a count of ten or more. The V call is TRBV29-1, the J call TRBJ2-2, with D possibly matching TRBD1 (7 bases). The V end lost 6 bases, the J end lost 4 bases, and 15 bases lay between the germline ends. The germline CDR1 and CDR2 sequences are SQVTM and ANQGSEA. The CDR3 runs 14 residues. CDR3: CSVRGGGRTGELFF. The CDR3 bases are TGCAGCGTCCGAGGAGGGGGCCGCACCGGGGAGCTGTTTTTT.

This clonotype was seen more than once but under ten times. J is TRBJ1-6 and V is TRBV21-1. TRBV21-1 is given as a pseudogene. The CDR3 length is 11 residues. The CDR3 sequence: CASSKCSTLNF. The CDR3 DNA reads as TGTGCCAGCAGCAAGTGTTCAACCCTCAACTTT.

This clonotype was seen repeatedly, ten times or more. The chain links TRBV12-3 or TRBV12-4 to TRBJ2-5; D call uncertain. V lost 6 bases and J lost 1, with 9 bases in between. CDR3 size: 13 residues. The CDR3 protein is CASSPFVQETQYF. The DNA of the CDR3 is TGTGCCAGCAGCCCATTTGTCCAAGAGACCCAGTACTTC.

This clonotype was picked up many times. The rearrangement links TRBV12-3 or TRBV12-4 to TRBJ1-5; 7 bases are a match to TRBD1. V dropped 5 bases and J dropped 6; count of bases not matched to a gene: 10. The CDR3 runs 15 residues. This chain's CDR3 is CASSPTGRLAQPQHF. For the CDR3, the DNA is TGTGCCAGCAGTCCGACAGGGCGGCTGGCTCAGCCCCAGCATTTT.

This clonotype was observed many times. The genes are TRBV7-9 and TRBJ1-2; 7 bases align to TRBD1. The CDR3 contains 14 residues. After removal of 5 bases from V and 4 bases from J, the junction contained 7 bases not matched to a gene. Germline V gene sequence: CDR1 SEHNR, CDR2 FQNEAQ (reference sequence). In DNA, the CDR3 is TGTGCCAGCAGCCCGGGACAGAACCTCTATGGCTACACCTTC. This gives the protein CASSPGQNLYGYTF.

This clonotype was seen repeatedly, ten times or more. The chain is built from TRBV5-1 and TRBJ2-3; D not resolved. Trimming took 0 bases from V and 1 from J, leaving 9 bases between them. Germline CDR1 and CDR2: SGHRS and YFSETQ. The CDR3 runs 15 residues. The CDR3 sequence: CASSLGPLGTDTQYF. In DNA form, the CDR3 reads TGCGCCAGCAGCTTGGGTCCACTGGGCACAGATACGCAGTATTTT.

This clonotype was seen repeatedly, ten times or more. This chain connects TRBV10-2 to TRBJ2-1, with D unresolved. V dropped 10 bases and J dropped 5 bases, with 12 bases sitting between them. This CDR3 has 12 amino acids. Germline CDR1 reads WSHSY; CDR2 reads SAAADI. CDR3 coding DNA: TGCGCCACCTTGGGATTAAACAATGAGCAGTTCTTC. Translation: CATLGLNNEQFF.

This clonotype was recorded at least ten times. The rearrangement joins TRBV12-3 or TRBV12-4 to TRBJ2-7, with 11 bases fitting TRBD1. The CDR3 has 17 amino acids. The V and J ends lost 5 bases and 4 bases, in that order; junction bases with no gene match: 13. The CDR3 DNA follows: TGTGCCAGCAGTGTTAGTTTTGGACAGGGGGCGCGGTACGAGCAGTACTTC. Its translation is CASSVSFGQGARYEQYF.

This clonotype was picked up many times. The rearrangement joins TRBV7-9 to TRBJ1-3; no firm D call. The ends were cut back, 7 bases at V and 0 bases at J, with 13 bases in the middle. Germline loops: CDR1 SEHNR, CDR2 FQNEAQ (reference sequence). The CDR3 totals 15 residues. The CDR3 reads CASIRVDHSGNTIYF. CDR3 DNA sequence: TGTGCCAGCATCCGAGTGGACCACTCTGGAAACACCATATATTTT.

This clonotype was detected many times. This chain connects TRBV12-3 or TRBV12-4 to TRBJ1-1, with D maybe TRBD1 (6 bases). The CDR3 length is 14 residues. V lost 2 bases, J lost 5 bases, and 12 bases lay in between. CDR3 coding DNA: TGTGCCAGCAGTTTACGGGGGCCGGGGACTGAAGCTTTCTTT. Protein product: CASSLRGPGTEAFF.

This clonotype was recorded at least ten times. J is TRBJ2-3 and V is TRBV24-1, with TRBD2 identical over 14 bases. The germline V gene encodes CDR1 KGHDR and CDR2 SFDVKD. V was pared by 10 bases and J by 4 bases, with 6 bases of the junction left unmatched. The CDR3 has 15 amino acids. CDR3 coding DNA: TGTGCCACGGGACTAGCGGGAGATACCCCAGATACGCAGTATTTT. Translated, it gives CATGLAGDTPDTQYF.

In its sample, this clonotype was seen many times. This chain joins TRBV5-1 and TRBJ1-1, with D unclear. Germline V gene data show CDR1 as SGHRS and CDR2 as YFSETQ. Trimming took 5 bases from V and 1 from J, leaving 9 bases between them. This CDR3 is 13 amino acids long. DNA of the CDR3: TGCGCCAGCAGTACACAGCAGAACACTGAAGCTTTCTTT. This encodes CASSTQQNTEAFF.

This clonotype came up many times. This chain links TRBV5-1 with TRBJ1-1, with no clear D. This CDR3 spans 14 amino acids. Trimming stripped 0 bases from V and 0 bases from J, with 6 bases between. Germline V gene sequence: CDR1 SGHRS, CDR2 YFSETQ. Written as DNA, the CDR3 is TGCGCCAGCAGCTTGGTGGGCATGAACACTGAAGCTTTCTTT. Translated: CASSLVGMNTEAFF.

At least ten counts were recorded for this clonotype. The chain has TRBV5-1 and TRBJ2-1; 10 bases align to TRBD2. The germline V gene has CDR1 SGHRS and CDR2 YFSETQ. The CDR3 length is 15 residues. The V segment lost 3 bases and the J segment 4 bases; nucleotides outside the gene matches: 4. This CDR3 is CASSSELAGYNEQFF. The CDR3 DNA reads as TGCGCCAGCAGCTCGGAACTAGCGGGGTACAATGAGCAGTTCTTC.

This clonotype has a count of ten or more. V is TRBV20-1 and J is TRBJ1-6; no clear D gene. Trimming stripped 3 bases from V and 2 bases from J, with 8 bases between. This CDR3 spans 14 amino acids. The germline V gene has CDR1 DFQATT and CDR2 SNEGSKA (reference sequence). CDR3 sequence reads: CSASLGPYNSPLHF. Written as DNA, the CDR3 is TGCAGTGCTAGTTTAGGACCCTATAATTCACCCCTCCACTTT.

This clonotype was picked up many times. The chain combines TRBV29-1 with TRBJ1-2; D not certain. The ends were cut back, 1 base at V and 2 bases at J, with 2 bases in the middle. CDR3 length: 11 residues. Germline CDR1 is SQVTM and CDR2 is ANQGSEA. The CDR3 sequence is CSVEGNYGYTF. The CDR3 region has the DNA TGCAGCGTTGAAGGGAACTATGGCTACACCTTC.

This clonotype was seen ten or more times. This chain uses TRBV5-1 with TRBJ2-1; D unclear. Germline V CDR1 and CDR2: SGHRS, YFSETQ. Trimming left V 5 bases short and J 7 bases short, with 10 bases between. The length of the CDR3 is 12 residues. The DNA of the CDR3 is TGCGCCAGCAGTTGGCCCGAGAATGAGCAGTTCTTC. Amino acid sequence: CASSWPENEQFF.

This clonotype was counted at least ten times. J is TRBJ2-7 and V is TRBV29-1; TRBD1 might be the D (5 bases). CDR1 is SQVTM, CDR2 ANQGSEA, per germline. The ends were cut back, 6 bases at V and 2 bases at J, with 17 bases in the middle. The CDR3 has 14 amino acids. The DNA of the CDR3 is TGCAGCGTCGCGCCCAGGGCAGGAGCCTACGAGCAGTACTTC. This codes for CSVAPRAGAYEQYF.

This clonotype was counted a single time. One end of the junction fails to match germline, which may point to a read error. This rearrangement joins TRBV5-1 to TRBJ1-2, with D hard to call. The germline CDR1 and CDR2 sequences are SGHRS and YFSETQ. This CDR3 spans 12 amino acids. The CDR3 sequence: CDSSTTLYGYTF. The CDR3, as DNA: TGCGACAGCAGCACCACCCTCTATGGCTACACCTTC.

Comment on this clonotype: This CDR3 fails to terminate in the conserved phenylalanine or tryptophan, so it likely reflects a read error. This chain joins TRBV5-1 and TRBJ2-7; 7 bases agree with TRBD2. With V trimmed by 4 bases and J by 7 bases, 14 bases remained unmatched. CDR1 and CDR2 (germline): SGHRS, YFSETQ. CDR3 length: 15 amino acids. CDR3 sequence (DNA): TGCGCCAGCAGCGTTTCTAGCGGCCGCGCCGAAGAGCAGTACAAC. Residues: CASSVSSGRAEEQYN.

This clonotype appeared many times. The rearrangement joins TRBV20-1 to TRBJ1-6; D is unclear. V was pared by 5 bases and J by 7 bases, with 15 bases between. CDR1 is DFQATT and CDR2 is SNEGSKA in the germline V gene (reference sequence). CDR3 length: 14 residues. CDR3 coding DNA: TGCAGTGCTGAGGGCCCTTGGGCGAATTCACCCCTCCACTTT. The encoded protein is CSAEGPWANSPLHF.

This clonotype occurred many times. The rearrangement links TRBV20-1 to TRBJ2-4; 8 positions agree with TRBD2. The J segment lost 8 bases and the V segment lost 1 base, leaving 4 bases of the junction unmatched. Germline V CDR1 and CDR2: DFQATT, SNEGSKA (reference sequence). The CDR3 spans 13 residues. CDR3 in amino acids: CSARGTSWDIQYF. The CDR3 nucleotides are TGCAGTGCTAGAGGGACTAGCTGGGACATTCAGTACTTC.

This clonotype was found many times. This rearrangement joins TRBV5-1 to TRBJ2-3, with D unresolved. The CDR3 extends over 15 amino acids. Germline assignment: CDR1 SGHRS and CDR2 YFSETQ. The V gene lost 4 bases and the J gene lost 5 bases, with 17 bases spanning the gap. The CDR3 region has the DNA TGCGCCAGCAGCCGTAGCTCGGGCATTGAAGATACGCAGTATTTT. Protein: CASSRSSGIEDTQYF.

The chain is built from TRBV2 and TRBJ2-7; TRBD1 matches at 8 bases. The CDR3 is made up of 13 amino acids. V lost 11 bases and J lost 5; bases outside the gene matches: 11. Germline values: CDR1 SNHLY, CDR2 FYNNEI. CDR3 bases: TGTGCCGGCCGACAGGGGACGACCAACGAGCAGTACTTC. Its translation: CAGRQGTTNEQYF. Variable domain in full (rest from reference TRBV2 and TRBJ2-7): EPEVTQTPSHQVTQMGQEVILRCVPISNHLYFYWYRQILGQKVEFLVSFYNNEISEKSEIFDDQFSVERPDGSNFTLKIRSTKLEDSAMYFCAGRQGTTNEQYFGPGTRLTVT.

The J gene is TRBJ2-7, the V gene TRBV9; 12 positions match TRBD2. The CDR3 contains 16 residues. V was clipped by 4 bases and J by 9 bases; unmatched bases: 14. Germline CDR1 and CDR2: SGDLS and YYNGEE. CDR3 sequence reads: CASSPRLTSGSQAQYF. CDR3 DNA: TGTGCCAGCAGCCCCCGACTGACTAGCGGGAGTCAAGCGCAGTACTTC.

The chain uses TRBV3-1 and TRBJ2-4; possibly TRBD1 or TRBD2 for D (6 bases each). Trimming removed 4 bases at V and 0 bases at J, with 19 bases between. The CDR3 is 18 amino acids. Germline V gene data show CDR1 as LGHDT and CDR2 as YNNKEL (reference sequence). CDR3 nucleotides: TGTGCCAGCAGCCTCCTGGAGGGGGAACCACTAGCCAAAAACATTCAGTACTTC. Encoded protein: CASSLLEGEPLAKNIQYF.

This clonotype showed up many times. This chain connects TRBV3-1 to TRBJ1-3; 7 nucleotides match TRBD1. The CDR3 totals 15 residues. With 5 bases clipped from V and 0 bases from J, the junction kept 4 bases outside the gene matches. Germline V gene sequence: CDR1 LGHDT, CDR2 YNNKEL (reference sequence). The CDR3 loop reads CASSFSGGSGNTIYF. For the CDR3, the DNA is TGTGCCAGCAGCTTCTCAGGGGGCTCTGGAAACACCATATATTTT.

This clonotype was seen many times. The chain has TRBV10-1 and TRBJ2-2; D may be TRBD2 (5 bases). Trimming cost V 3 bases and J 6 bases, with 11 bases left between them. Per the germline V gene, CDR1 is WNHNN and CDR2 is SYGVQD (reference sequence). The CDR3 runs 14 residues. This CDR3 is CASSELLVPGELFF. CDR3 nucleotides: TGCGCCAGCAGTGAACTACTAGTTCCCGGGGAGCTGTTTTTT.

To note about this clonotype: The conserved phenylalanine or tryptophan is not found at the CDR3 terminus, so this likely reflects a read error. The chain employs TRBV15 and TRBJ1-5; D gene uncertain. With 0 bases removed from V and 7 bases from J, the gap between germline ends came to 7 bases. This CDR3 region has 13 residues. Germline lookup yields CDR1 LNHNV and CDR2 YYDKDF (reference sequence). CDR3 region: CATSRDPGQPQHN. As DNA, the CDR3 is TGTGCCACCAGCAGAGATCCGGGACAGCCCCAGCATAAT.

At least ten counts were recorded for this clonotype. This chain uses TRBV29-1 with TRBJ1-1; no definite D call. The CDR3 contains 14 residues. V lost 4 bases and J 0 bases, leaving 12 bases between the germline ends. Germline-derived CDR1 and CDR2 are SQVTM and ANQGSEA. The CDR3 DNA reads TGCAGCGTTGCGTTGCGACTTCTGAACACTGAAGCTTTCTTT. Translation: CSVALRLLNTEAFF. Full variable domain (missing parts from reference TRBV29-1 and TRBJ1-1): SAVISQKPSRDICQRGTSLTIQCQVDSQVTMMFWYRQQPGQSLTLIATANQGSEATYESGFVIDKFPISRPNLTFSTLTVSNMSPEDSSIYLCSVALRLLNTEAFFGQGTRLTVV.